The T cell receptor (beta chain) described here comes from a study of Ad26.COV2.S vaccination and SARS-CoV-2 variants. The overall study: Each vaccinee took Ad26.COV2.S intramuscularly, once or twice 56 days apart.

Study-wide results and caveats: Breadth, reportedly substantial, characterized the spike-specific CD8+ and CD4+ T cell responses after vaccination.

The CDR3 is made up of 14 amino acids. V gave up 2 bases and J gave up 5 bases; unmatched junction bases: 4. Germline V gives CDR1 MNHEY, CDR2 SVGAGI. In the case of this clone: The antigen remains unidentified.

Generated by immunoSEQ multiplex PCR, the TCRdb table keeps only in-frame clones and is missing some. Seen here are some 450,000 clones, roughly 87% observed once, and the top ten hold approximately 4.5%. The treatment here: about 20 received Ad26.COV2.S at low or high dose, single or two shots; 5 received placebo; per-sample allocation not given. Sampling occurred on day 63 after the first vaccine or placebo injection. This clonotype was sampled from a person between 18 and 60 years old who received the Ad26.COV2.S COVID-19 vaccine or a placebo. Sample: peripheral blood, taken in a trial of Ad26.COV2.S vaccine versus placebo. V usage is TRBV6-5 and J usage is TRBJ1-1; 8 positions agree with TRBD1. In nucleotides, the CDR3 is TGTGCCAGCAGTTACCGGACAGGGAGGACTGAAGCTTTCTTT. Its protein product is CASSYRTGRTEAFF.